The entry below gives a single T cell receptor beta chain sequence along with its context. The specificity of this receptor is unknown. Base qualities are missing; no much larger clone stands one base away. CDR1 SNHLY and CDR2 FYNNEI were looked up in the germline V gene. The CDR3 spans 13 residues, from the cysteine through the phenylalanine. The read is trimmed to its CDR3 DNA, 39 bases read in frame from base 1. Here V drops 8 bases and J drops 4 bases, and the junction holds 5 bases not matched to any gene. Genomic DNA served as template for TCR beta VDJ combination and CDR3 sequence profiling. An Illumina HiSeq 2000 was the platform used for TCR repertoire sequencing. The authors' pipeline ran thus. TRBV/TRBJ rearrangement plots, CDR3 size and DJ length profiles, and Simpson's diversity index were used to evaluate the repertoires. Whichever DNA sequence was most abundant in the deep sequencing data was defined as the immunodominant clone. CDR3 amino acid sequences were screened for sharing across subjects and compared with published repertoires and the VDJdb database. The public reads were quality trimmed at Q25 with fastp and then assembled into clones with MiXCR by TCRdb, keeping productive beta chains. Entries are consolidated by CDR3 protein sequence, retaining the most common genes and DNA. What appears here as the V and J calls and clone size reflects TCRdb's work, not the paper's. For this sample the table gives 35,000 to 40,000 distinct CDR3 sequences, of which approximately 73% were detected only once. The ten biggest clones cover 22% of the sample.

In this study, sorted CD4+ and CD8+ T cells from the blood of healthy subjects and of severe aplastic anemia patients had their TCR repertoires deep-sequenced. Ficoll-Paque density gradient centrifugation was used to isolate peripheral blood mononuclear cells. CD4+ and CD8+ T cells were sorted by FACS or magnetic beads before DNA extraction. This sample stems from a study of CD8+CD57+ T cells in acquired aplastic anemia (dated by TCRdb to about 2018). About the study as a whole: Extracted DNA from sorted CD4+ and CD8+ cells averaged about 2.9 ug, ranging from about 0.17 to 27.4 ug. For healthy donor samples, the average read count was about 9.9 million for CD4+ cells and approximately 11 million for CD8+ cells. What the research found in general, with its limitations: No significant difference in CD8+ Simpson's diversity was found between patients and healthy controls (P=0.060). About 29 CD8+ CDR3 sequences were found to be shared between patients and controls, but these sequences appeared to be highly expressed in patients and within the immunodominant clones of the patients.

The sequenced sample consisted of sorted CD4+, CD8+, or CD8+CD57+ T cells (not recorded which) from PBMCs. Recombination joined TRBV2 with TRBJ2-5; TRBD2 agrees with 9 junctional bases. The TCR sequence derives from a human donor in good health, serving as a control. The nucleotides are TGTGCCAGCGCTAGCGGGAACGGAGAGACCCAGTACTTC. The resulting protein is CASASGNGETQYF.